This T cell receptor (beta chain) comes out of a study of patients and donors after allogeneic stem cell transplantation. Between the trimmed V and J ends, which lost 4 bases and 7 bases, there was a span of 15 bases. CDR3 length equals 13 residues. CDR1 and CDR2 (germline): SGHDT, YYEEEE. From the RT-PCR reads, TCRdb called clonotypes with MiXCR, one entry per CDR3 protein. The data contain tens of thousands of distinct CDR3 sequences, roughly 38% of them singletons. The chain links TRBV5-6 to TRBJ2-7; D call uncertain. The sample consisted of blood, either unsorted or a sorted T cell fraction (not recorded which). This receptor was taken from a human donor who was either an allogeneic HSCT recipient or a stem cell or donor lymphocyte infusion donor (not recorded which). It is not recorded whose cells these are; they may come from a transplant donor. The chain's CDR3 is CASSKHGLREQYF. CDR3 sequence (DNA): TGTGCCAGCAGCAAGCACGGCTTACGGGAGCAGTACTTC.